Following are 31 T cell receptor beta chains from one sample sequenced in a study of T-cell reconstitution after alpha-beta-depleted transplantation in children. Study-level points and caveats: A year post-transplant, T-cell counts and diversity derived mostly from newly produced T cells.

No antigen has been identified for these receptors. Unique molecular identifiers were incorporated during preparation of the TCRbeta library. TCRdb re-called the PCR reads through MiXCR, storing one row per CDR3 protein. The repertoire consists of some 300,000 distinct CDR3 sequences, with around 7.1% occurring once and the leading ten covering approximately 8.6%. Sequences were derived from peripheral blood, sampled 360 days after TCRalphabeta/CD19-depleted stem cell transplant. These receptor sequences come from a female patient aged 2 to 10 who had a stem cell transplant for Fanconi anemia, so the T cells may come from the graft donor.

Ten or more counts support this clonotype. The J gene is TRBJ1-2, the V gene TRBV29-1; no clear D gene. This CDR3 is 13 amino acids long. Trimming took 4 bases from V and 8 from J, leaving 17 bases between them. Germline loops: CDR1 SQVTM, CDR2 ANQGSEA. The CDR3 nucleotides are TGCAGCGTTGTACCCCCGGATACGCAAGGCTACACCTTC. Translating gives CSVVPPDTQGYTF.

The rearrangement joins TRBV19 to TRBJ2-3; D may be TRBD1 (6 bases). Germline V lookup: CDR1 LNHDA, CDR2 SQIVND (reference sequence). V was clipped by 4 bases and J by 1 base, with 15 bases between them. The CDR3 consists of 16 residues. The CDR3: CASSTLTGLRTDTQYF. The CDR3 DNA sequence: TGTGCCAGTAGTACCCTCACAGGGCTTCGCACAGATACGCAGTATTTT.

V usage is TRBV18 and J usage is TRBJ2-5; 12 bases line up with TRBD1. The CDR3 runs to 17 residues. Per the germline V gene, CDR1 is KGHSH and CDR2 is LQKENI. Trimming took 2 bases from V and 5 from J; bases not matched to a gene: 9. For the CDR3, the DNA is TGTGCCAGCTCACCAGTAGCCGGGACAGGGGGCGCGGAGACCCAGTACTTC. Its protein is CASSPVAGTGGAETQYF.

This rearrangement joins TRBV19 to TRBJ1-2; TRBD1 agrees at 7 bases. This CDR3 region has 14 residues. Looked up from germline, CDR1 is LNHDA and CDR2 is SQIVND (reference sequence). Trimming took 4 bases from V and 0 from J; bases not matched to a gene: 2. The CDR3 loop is CASSTGQANYGYTF. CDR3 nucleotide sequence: TGTGCCAGTAGTACCGGACAGGCTAACTATGGCTACACCTTC.

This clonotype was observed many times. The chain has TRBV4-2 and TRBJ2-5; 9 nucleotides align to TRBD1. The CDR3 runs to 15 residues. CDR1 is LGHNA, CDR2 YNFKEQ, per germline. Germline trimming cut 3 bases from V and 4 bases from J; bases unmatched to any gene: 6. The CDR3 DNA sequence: TGTGCCAGCAGCCAGGGACAGGGAGGAAGAGAGACCCAGTACTTC. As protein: CASSQGQGGRETQYF.

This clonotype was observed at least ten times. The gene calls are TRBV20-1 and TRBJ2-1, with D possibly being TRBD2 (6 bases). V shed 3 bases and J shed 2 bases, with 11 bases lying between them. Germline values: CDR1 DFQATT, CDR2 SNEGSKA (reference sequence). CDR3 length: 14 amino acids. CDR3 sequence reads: CSASPSGPYNEQFF. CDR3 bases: TGCAGTGCTAGTCCCAGCGGGCCCTACAATGAGCAGTTCTTC.

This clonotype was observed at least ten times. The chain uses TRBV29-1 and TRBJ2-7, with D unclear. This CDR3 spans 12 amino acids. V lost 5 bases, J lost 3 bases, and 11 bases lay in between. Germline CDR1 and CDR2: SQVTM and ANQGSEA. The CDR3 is CSVLTQFYEQYF. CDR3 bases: TGCAGCGTTTTGACGCAATTCTACGAGCAGTACTTC.

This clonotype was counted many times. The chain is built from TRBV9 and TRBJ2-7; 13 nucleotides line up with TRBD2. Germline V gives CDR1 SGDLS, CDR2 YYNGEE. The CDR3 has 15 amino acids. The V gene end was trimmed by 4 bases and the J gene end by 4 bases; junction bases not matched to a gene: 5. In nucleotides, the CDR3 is TGTGCCAGCAGCCCACAGGGACTAGCGGGATACGAGCAGTACTTC. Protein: CASSPQGLAGYEQYF.

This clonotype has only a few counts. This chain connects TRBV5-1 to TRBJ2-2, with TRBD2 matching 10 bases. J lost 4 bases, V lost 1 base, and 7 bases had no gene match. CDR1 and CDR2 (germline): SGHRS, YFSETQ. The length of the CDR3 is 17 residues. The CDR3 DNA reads TGCGCCAGCAGCTTGAAGCGGACTAGCGGACCCACCGGGGAGCTGTTTTTT. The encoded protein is CASSLKRTSGPTGELFF.

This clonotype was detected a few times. CDR3: CASSTTGGGYGYTF. The CDR3 coding sequence is TGTGCCAGCAGTACGACAGGGGGCGGCTATGGCTACACCTTC. The V gene is TRBV12-3 or TRBV12-4, the J gene TRBJ1-2; 10 nucleotides line up with TRBD1. This CDR3 has 14 amino acids. V was clipped by 5 bases and J by 4 bases; unmatched bases: 4.

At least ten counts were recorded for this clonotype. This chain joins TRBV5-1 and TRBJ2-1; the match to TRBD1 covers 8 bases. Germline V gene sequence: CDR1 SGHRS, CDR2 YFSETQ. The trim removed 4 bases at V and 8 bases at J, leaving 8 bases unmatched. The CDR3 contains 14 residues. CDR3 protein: CASSQDRGEDEQFF. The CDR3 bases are TGCGCCAGCAGCCAAGACAGGGGTGAGGATGAGCAGTTCTTC.

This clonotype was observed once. Here the CDR3 DNA reads TGTGCCAGCAGCTTAGCGTCGACAGGCAGCTCCTACAATGAGCAGTTCTTC. Amino acids: CASSLASTGSSYNEQFF. The chain employs TRBV7-9 and TRBJ2-1; possible D gene TRBD1, 6 bases. Germline-derived CDR1 and CDR2 are SEHNR and FQNEAQ (reference sequence). Trimming cost V 0 bases and J 0 bases, with 12 bases left between them. CDR3 size: 17 residues.

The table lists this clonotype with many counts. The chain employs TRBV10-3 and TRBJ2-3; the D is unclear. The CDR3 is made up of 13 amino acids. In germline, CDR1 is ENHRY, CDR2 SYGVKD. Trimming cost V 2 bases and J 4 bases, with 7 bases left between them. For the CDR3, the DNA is TGTGCCATCAGTGAGGGGGTCTCAGATACGCAGTATTTT. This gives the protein CAISEGVSDTQYF.

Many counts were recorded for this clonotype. CDR3 region: CSASPRGQFF. The CDR3 coding sequence is TGCAGTGCTAGCCCCCGGGGGCAGTTCTTC. The chain couples TRBV20-1 to TRBJ2-1, with D perhaps matching TRBD2 (5 bases). The V and J ends lost 3 bases and 12 bases respectively, with 9 bases between them. CDR3 length: 10 amino acids. The germline gives CDR1 DFQATT, CDR2 SNEGSKA (reference sequence).

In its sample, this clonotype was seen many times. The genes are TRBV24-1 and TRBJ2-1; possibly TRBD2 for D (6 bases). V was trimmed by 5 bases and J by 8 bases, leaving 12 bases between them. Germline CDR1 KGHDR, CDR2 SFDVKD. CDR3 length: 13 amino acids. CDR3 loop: CATSAMGGDEQFF. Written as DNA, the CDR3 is TGTGCCACCAGTGCTATGGGCGGGGATGAGCAGTTCTTC.

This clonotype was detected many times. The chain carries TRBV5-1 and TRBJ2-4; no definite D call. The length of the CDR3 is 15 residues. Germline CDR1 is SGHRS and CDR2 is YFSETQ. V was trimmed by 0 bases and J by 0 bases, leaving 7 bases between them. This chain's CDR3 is CASSLGAVAKNIQYF. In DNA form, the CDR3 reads TGCGCCAGCAGCTTGGGGGCGGTAGCCAAAAACATTCAGTACTTC.

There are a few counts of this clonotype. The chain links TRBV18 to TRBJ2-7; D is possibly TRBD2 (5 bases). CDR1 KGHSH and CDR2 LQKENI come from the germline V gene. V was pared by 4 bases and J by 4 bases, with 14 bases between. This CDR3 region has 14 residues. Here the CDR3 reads CASSQAVGEYEQYF. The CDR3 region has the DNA TGTGCCAGCTCACAGGCGGTCGGGGAGTACGAGCAGTACTTC.

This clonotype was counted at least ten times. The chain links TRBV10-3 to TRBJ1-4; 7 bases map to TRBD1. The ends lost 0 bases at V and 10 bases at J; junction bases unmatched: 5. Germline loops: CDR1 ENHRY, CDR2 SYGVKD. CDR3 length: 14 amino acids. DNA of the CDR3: TGTGCCATCAGTGAGTCGGGACAGAGGGGAAAACTGTTTTTT. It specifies CAISESGQRGKLFF.

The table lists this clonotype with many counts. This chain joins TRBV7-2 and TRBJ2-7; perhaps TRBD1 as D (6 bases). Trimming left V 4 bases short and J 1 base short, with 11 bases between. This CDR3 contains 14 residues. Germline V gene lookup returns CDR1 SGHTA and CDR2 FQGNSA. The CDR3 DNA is TGTGCCAGCAGCTCCCTTGACAGGTCCTACGAGCAGTACTTC. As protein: CASSSLDRSYEQYF.

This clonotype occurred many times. The CDR3 reads CATYPSGGREQFF. Written as DNA, the CDR3 is TGTGCCACCTATCCGTCCGGGGGCCGGGAGCAGTTCTTC. The chain combines TRBV6-2 or TRBV6-3 with TRBJ2-1; D possibly matches TRBD1 or TRBD2 (6 bases each). Germline-derived CDR1 and CDR2 are MNHEY and SVGEGT. This CDR3 is built from 13 residues. Trimming removed 10 bases from V and 10 bases from J, with 20 bases in between.

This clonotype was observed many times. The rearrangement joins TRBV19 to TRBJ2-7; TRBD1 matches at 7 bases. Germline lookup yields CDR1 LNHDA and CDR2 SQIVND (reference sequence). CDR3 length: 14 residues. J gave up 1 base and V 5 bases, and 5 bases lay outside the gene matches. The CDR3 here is CASSVAGGSYEQYF. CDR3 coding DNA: TGTGCCAGTAGTGTCGCAGGGGGATCCTACGAGCAGTACTTC.

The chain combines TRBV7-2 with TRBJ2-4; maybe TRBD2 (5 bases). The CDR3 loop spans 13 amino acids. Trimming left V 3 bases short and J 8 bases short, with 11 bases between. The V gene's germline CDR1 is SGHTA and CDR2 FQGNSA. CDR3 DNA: TGTGCCAGCAGCTTTTACCGGGGAGACATTCAGTACTTC. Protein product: CASSFYRGDIQYF.

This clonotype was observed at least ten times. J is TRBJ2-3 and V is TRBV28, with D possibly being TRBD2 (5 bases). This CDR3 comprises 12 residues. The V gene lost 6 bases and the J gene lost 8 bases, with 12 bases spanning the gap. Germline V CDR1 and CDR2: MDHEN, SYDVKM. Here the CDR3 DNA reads TGTGCCAGCAGGCAAGGACGGGGTACGCAGTATTTT. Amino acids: CASRQGRGTQYF. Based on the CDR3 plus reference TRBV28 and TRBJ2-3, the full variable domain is DVKVTQSSRYLVKRTGEKVFLECVQDMDHENMFWYRQDPGLGLRLIYFSYDVKMKEKGDIPEGYSVSREKKERFSLILESASTNQTSMYLCASRQGRGTQYFGPGTRLTVL.

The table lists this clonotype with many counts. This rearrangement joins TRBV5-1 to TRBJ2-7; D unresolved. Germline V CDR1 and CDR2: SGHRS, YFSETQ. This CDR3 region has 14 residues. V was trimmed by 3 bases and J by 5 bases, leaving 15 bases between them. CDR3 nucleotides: TGCGCCAGCAGCTCGCTTGGGTATTCCCACGAGCAGTACTTC. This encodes CASSSLGYSHEQYF.

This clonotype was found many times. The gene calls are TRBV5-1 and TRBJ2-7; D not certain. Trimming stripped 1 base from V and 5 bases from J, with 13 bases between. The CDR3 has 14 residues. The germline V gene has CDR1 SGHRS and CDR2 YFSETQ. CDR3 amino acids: CASSLLVGLDEQYF. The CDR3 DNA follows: TGCGCCAGCAGCTTGCTAGTAGGCTTGGACGAGCAGTACTTC.

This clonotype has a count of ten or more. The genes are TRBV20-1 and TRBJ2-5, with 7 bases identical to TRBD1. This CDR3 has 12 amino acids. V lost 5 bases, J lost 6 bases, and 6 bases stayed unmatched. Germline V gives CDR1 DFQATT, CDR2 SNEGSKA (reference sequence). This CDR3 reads CSAVSGQKTQYF. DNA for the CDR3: TGCAGTGCTGTATCGGGACAGAAGACCCAGTACTTC.

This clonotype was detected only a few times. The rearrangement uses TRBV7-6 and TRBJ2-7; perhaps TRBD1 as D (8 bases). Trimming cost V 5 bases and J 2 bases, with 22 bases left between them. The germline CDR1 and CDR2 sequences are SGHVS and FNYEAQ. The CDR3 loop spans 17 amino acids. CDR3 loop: CASSAGPAGDRTYEQYV. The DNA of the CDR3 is TGTGCCAGCAGCGCCGGGCCCGCGGGGGACAGGACCTACGAGCAGTACGTC.

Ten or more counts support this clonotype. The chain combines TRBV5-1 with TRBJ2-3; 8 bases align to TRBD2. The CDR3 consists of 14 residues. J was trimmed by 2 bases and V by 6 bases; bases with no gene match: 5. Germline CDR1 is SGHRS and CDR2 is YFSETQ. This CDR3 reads CASTSSGLTDTQYF. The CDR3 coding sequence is TGCGCCAGCACATCTAGCGGGCTCACAGATACGCAGTATTTT.

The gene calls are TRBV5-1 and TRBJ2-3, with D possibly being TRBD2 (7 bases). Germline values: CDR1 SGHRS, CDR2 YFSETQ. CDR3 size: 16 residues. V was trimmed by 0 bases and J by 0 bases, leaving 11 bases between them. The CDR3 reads CASSLVGGPSTDTQYF. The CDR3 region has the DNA TGCGCCAGCAGCTTGGTGGGGGGGCCCAGCACAGATACGCAGTATTTT.

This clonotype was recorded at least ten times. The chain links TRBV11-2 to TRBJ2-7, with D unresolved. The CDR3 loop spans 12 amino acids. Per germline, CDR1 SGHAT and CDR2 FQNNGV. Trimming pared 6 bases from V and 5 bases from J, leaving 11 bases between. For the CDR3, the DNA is TGTGCCAGCAGTCCCGGTAATAACGAGCAGTACGTC. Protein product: CASSPGNNEQYV.

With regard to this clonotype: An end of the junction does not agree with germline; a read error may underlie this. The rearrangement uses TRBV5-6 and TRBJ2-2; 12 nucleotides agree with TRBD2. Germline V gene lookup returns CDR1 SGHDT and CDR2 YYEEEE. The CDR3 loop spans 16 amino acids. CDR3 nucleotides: TGTGCCAGCAGCACCGGACTAGCGGGGCACACCGTGGAGCTGTTTTTT. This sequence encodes CASSTGLAGHTVELFF. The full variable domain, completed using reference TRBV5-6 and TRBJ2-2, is DAGVTQSPTHLIKTRGQQVTLRCSPKSGHDTVSWYQQALGQGPQFIFQYYEEEERQRGNFPDRFSGHQFPNYSSELNVNALLLGDSALYLCASSTGLAGHTVELFFGEGSRLTVL.